Listed here are 3 T cell receptor beta chains from one sample, sequenced in a study of T cell changes during pregnancy in multiple sclerosis. Libraries were prepared by immunoSEQ multiplex PCR; TCRdb keeps only in-frame clonotypes and omits some of them. The data show 35,000 to 55,000 clones, around 90% seen once. Sequencing used CD4+ T cells from peripheral blood mononuclear cells, obtained before pregnancy. Receptor source: a female donor with multiple sclerosis, enrolled in a pregnancy study.

The rearrangement uses TRBV5-1 and TRBJ2-7, with 7 bases matching TRBD1. This CDR3 has 17 residues. Germline assignment: CDR1 SGHRS and CDR2 YFSETQ. V lost 0 bases to trimming and J lost 3 bases; unmatched junction nucleotides: 12. The CDR3 DNA sequence: TGCGCCAGCAGCTTGGCCCCACCAACAGGGGCTCTCTACGAGCAGTACTTC. Protein sequence: CASSLAPPTGALYEQYF.

The V gene is TRBV4-1, the J gene TRBJ2-7, with D possibly TRBD2 on 5 matching bases. The V gene's germline CDR1 is MGHRA and CDR2 YSYEKL. V shed 0 bases and J shed 4 bases, with 13 bases lying between them. CDR3 length equals 15 residues. This CDR3 reads CASSQDSERPYEQYF. CDR3 in DNA: TGCGCCAGCAGCCAAGATTCCGAGCGGCCATACGAGCAGTACTTC.

This clone turned up a few times. The chain links TRBV4-1 to TRBJ1-3; possibly TRBD1 for D (6 bases). Germline V gene sequence: CDR1 MGHRA, CDR2 YSYEKL. V was clipped by 5 bases and J by 2 bases, with 13 bases between them. The CDR3 runs 15 residues. In nucleotides, the CDR3 is TGCGCCAGCAGCGCCTACGGGACAACTGGAAACACCATATATTTT. Translating gives CASSAYGTTGNTIYF.